One and the same sample provided the 19 T cell receptor beta chains below, sequenced in a study of CD8+ T cells in alopecia areata. Treatment denoted: oral pan-JAK inhibitor, 5-10 mg twice daily. Extracted from the samples, RNA was reverse transcribed into cDNA to serve as the sequencing template. The data were produced by immunoSEQ multiplex PCR, yet TCRdb's version contains in-frame clones alone and is incomplete. The table has more than 150,000 clones, 40% to 55% seen once; the top ten hold about a tenth. Sequenced here: CD8+ T cells sorted from blood, sampled around week 54, from a patient treated with tofacitinib. The receptor source for this set is a human donor with alopecia areata.

This clone was seen more than once but under ten times. The genes are TRBV5-1 and TRBJ2-1; D may be TRBD2 (5 bases). Germline lookup yields CDR1 SGHRS and CDR2 YFSETQ. The CDR3 has 14 amino acids. Trimming left V 4 bases short and J 5 bases short, with 13 bases between. The CDR3 nucleotides are TGCGCCAGCAGCACGTCGGGATTAAACAATGAGCAGTTCTTC. This gives the protein CASSTSGLNNEQFF. Using reference TRBV5-1 and TRBJ2-1 for the parts outside the CDR3, the full variable domain is KAGVTQTPRYLIKTRGQQVTLSCSPISGHRSVSWYQQTPGQGLQFLFEYFSETQRNKGNFPGRFSGRQFSNSRSEMNVSTLELGDSALYLCASSTSGLNNEQFFGPGTRLTVL.

The chain has TRBV2 and TRBJ2-1; 9 bases are shared with TRBD2. The trim removed 2 bases at V and 9 bases at J, leaving 8 bases unmatched. The CDR3 covers 15 residues. The germline V gene encodes CDR1 SNHLY and CDR2 FYNNEI. The CDR3 protein is CASSEQAGGLGEQFF. The DNA for the CDR3 is TGTGCCAGCAGTGAACAAGCGGGGGGACTGGGTGAGCAGTTCTTC.

This clone was seen more than once but under ten times. This sequence joins TRBV30 and TRBJ1-3; possible D gene TRBD1, 5 bases. Germline assignment: CDR1 GTSNPN and CDR2 SVGIG (reference sequence). The CDR3 extends over 13 amino acids. V dropped 3 bases and J dropped 1 base, with 7 bases sitting between them. This CDR3 is CAWSRVSGNTIYF. The CDR3, as DNA: TGTGCCTGGAGCAGGGTTTCTGGAAACACCATATATTTT.

The chain links TRBV30 to TRBJ2-7, with D unclear. Germline V gene sequence: CDR1 GTSNPN, CDR2 SVGIG (reference sequence). Trimming shortened V by 7 bases and J by 0 bases, and 13 bases separated the two germline ends. The CDR3 runs 13 residues. In nucleotides, the CDR3 is TGTGCCTCAGAGGCGAAAAGCTCCTACGAGCAGTACTTC. This encodes CASEAKSSYEQYF.

The chain's CDR3 is CASRMLDCRHEQYF. In DNA, the CDR3 is TGTGCCAGCAGGATGTTAGATTGCAGGCACGAGCAGTACTTC. The rearrangement links TRBV9 to TRBJ2-7; D not resolved. The V and J ends lost 5 bases and 5 bases respectively, with 17 bases between them. Per germline, CDR1 SGDLS and CDR2 YYNGEE. The CDR3 runs 14 residues. Filled out from reference TRBV9 and TRBJ2-7, the complete variable domain reads DSGVTQTPKHLITATGQRVTLRCSPRSGDLSVYWYQQSLDQGLQFLIQYYNGEERAKGNILERFSAQQFPDLHSELNLSSLELGDSALYFCASRMLDCRHEQYFGPGTRLTVT.

This clone was found a few times. The chain links TRBV29-1 to TRBJ1-3; D is perhaps TRBD1 (5 bases). Germline V gives CDR1 SQVTM, CDR2 ANQGSEA. V was shortened by 5 bases and J by 2 bases, with 10 bases between the two germline ends. The CDR3 totals 13 residues. The CDR3: CSVYQGAGNTIYF. The DNA of the CDR3 is TGCAGCGTTTATCAGGGAGCTGGAAACACCATATATTTT.

This chain joins TRBV18 and TRBJ2-3; 7 bases are a match to TRBD2. The CDR3 covers 16 residues. Germline-derived CDR1 and CDR2 are KGHSH and LQKENI. Trimming removed 2 bases from V and 2 bases from J; junction bases left unmatched: 7. The CDR3 sequence: CASSPARGSSTDTQYF. The CDR3 DNA follows: TGTGCCAGCTCACCAGCGCGGGGGTCGTCCACAGATACGCAGTATTTT.

The J gene is TRBJ1-2, the V gene TRBV9; TRBD1 aligns across 7 bases. The CDR3 covers 14 residues. The junction had 5 bases not matched to a gene; V was cut back by 3 bases and J by 3 bases. Germline assignment: CDR1 SGDLS and CDR2 YYNGEE. CDR3 residues: CASSAGDRDYGYTF. DNA of the CDR3: TGTGCCAGCAGCGCGGGTGACAGGGACTATGGCTACACCTTC.

This clone has a handful of counts. The CDR3 loop reads CASSYSGQGANEQFF. The DNA for the CDR3 is TGTGCCAGCAGTTACTCTGGACAGGGTGCGAATGAGCAGTTCTTC. V usage is TRBV6-5 and J usage is TRBJ2-1; TRBD1 aligns across 8 bases. CDR3 length: 15 residues. From germline, CDR1 is MNHEY and CDR2 SVGAGI. The V and J ends lost 0 bases and 7 bases, in that order; junction bases with no gene match: 5.

The rearrangement joins TRBV4-3 to TRBJ2-1; D is possibly TRBD1 (6 bases). The CDR3 has 17 amino acids. The germline V gene encodes CDR1 LGHNA and CDR2 YSLEER. Trimming took 0 bases from V and 8 from J, leaving 20 bases between them. The CDR3 nucleotides are TGCGCCAGCAGCCAAGATTGGGACACTGGTGAAGGGGATGAGCAGTTCTTC. Its translation is CASSQDWDTGEGDEQFF.

The chain has TRBV10-3 and TRBJ2-1, with unresolved D. The CDR3 is made up of 14 amino acids. The V gene's germline CDR1 is ENHRY and CDR2 SYGVKD. With 4 bases removed from V and 0 bases from J, the gap between germline ends came to 7 bases. The DNA of the CDR3 is TGTGCCATCAGTGTTGAGGACTCCTACAATGAGCAGTTCTTC. Its protein is CAISVEDSYNEQFF.

V is TRBV13 and J is TRBJ1-2; TRBD1 might be the D (5 bases). The V end lost 5 bases, the J end lost 8 bases, and 18 bases lay between the germline ends. Germline V gives CDR1 PRHDT, CDR2 FYEKMQ (reference sequence). The CDR3 covers 14 residues. The CDR3 is CASSTRDDAGGYTF. DNA of the CDR3: TGTGCCAGCAGCACCCGGGACGATGCTGGCGGCTACACCTTC.

The DNA of the CDR3 is TGTGCCTGGAGTCCCGACTCGGAAACTGAAGCTTTCTTT. As protein: CAWSPDSETEAFF. J is TRBJ1-1 and V is TRBV30; D gene unclear. The CDR3 runs to 13 residues. Trimming took off 2 bases at V and 5 bases at J, with 12 bases between the two ends. Per the germline V gene, CDR1 is GTSNPN and CDR2 is SVGIG (reference sequence).

V usage is TRBV30 and J usage is TRBJ1-1, with TRBD1 as a possible D gene (6 bases). Per germline, CDR1 GTSNPN and CDR2 SVGIG (reference sequence). V was clipped by 2 bases and J by 11 bases, with 15 bases between them. The CDR3 sequence is 12 residues long. The CDR3 here is CAWSIGVGGAFF. Written as DNA, the CDR3 is TGTGCCTGGAGTATAGGGGTCGGGGGCGCTTTCTTT.

This clone has just one count. The chain uses TRBV15 and TRBJ2-3, with a weak D call TRBD2 (5 bases). Trimming stripped 3 bases from V and 6 bases from J, with 22 bases between. This CDR3 contains 17 residues. Looked up from germline, CDR1 is LNHNV and CDR2 is YYDKDF (reference sequence). In DNA, the CDR3 is TGTGCCACCAGCAGCTGGCGACAAGCGGCCGCAATGGATACGCAGTATTTT. Amino acid sequence: CATSSWRQAAAMDTQYF.

This clone appeared a few times. The chain has TRBV7-6 and TRBJ1-2; tentatively, D is TRBD1 (5 bases). Trimming removed 4 bases from V and 8 bases from J, with 23 bases in between. CDR3 length equals 16 residues. Germline V gives CDR1 SGHVS, CDR2 FNYEAQ. CDR3 nucleotide sequence: TGTGCCAGCAGCTCCGGTCAAGGGGCAGCTTCGCGAGGCTACACCTTC. Translation: CASSSGQGAASRGYTF.

This clone was seen a handful of times. The chain couples TRBV7-2 to TRBJ1-5, with D unclear. CDR3 size: 15 residues. CDR1 is SGHTA and CDR2 is FQGNSA in the germline V gene. V lost 0 bases, J lost 4 bases, and 10 bases lay in between. The CDR3 nucleotides are TGTGCCAGCAGCTTAGCCCCCAGGATGAATCAGCCCCAGCATTTT. Translating it yields CASSLAPRMNQPQHF. The full variable domain, its missing parts supplied by reference TRBV7-2 and TRBJ1-5, is GAGVSQSPSNKVTEKGKDVELRCDPISGHTALYWYRQSLGQGLEFLIYFQGNSAPDKSGLPSDRFSAERTGGSVSTLTIQRTQQEDSAVYLCASSLAPRMNQPQHFGDGTRLSIL.

This chain connects TRBV6-5 to TRBJ1-1, with TRBD1 as a possible D gene (5 bases). This CDR3 has 16 residues. Germline V CDR1 and CDR2: MNHEY, SVGAGI. Trimming took off 0 bases at V and 6 bases at J, with 17 bases between the two ends. For the CDR3, the DNA is TGTGCCAGCAGTTACTCAGGGGAGGGGATCGCGTCTGAAGCTTTCTTT. Protein product: CASSYSGEGIASEAFF.

This clone was seen more than once but under ten times. The gene calls are TRBV7-9 and TRBJ1-2; a possible D gene is TRBD1 (5 bases). Looked up from germline, CDR1 is SEHNR and CDR2 is FQNEAQ (reference sequence). The CDR3 spans 14 residues. Trimming removed 2 bases at V and 3 bases at J, with 10 bases between. CDR3 in amino acids: CASSLSETDYGYTF. CDR3 in DNA: TGTGCCAGCAGCTTAAGCGAGACAGACTATGGCTACACCTTC.